This is a list of T cell receptor beta chains from one sample in a study of cytomegalovirus exposure and HLA in healthy donors. This table comes from immunoSEQ multiplex PCR, and its TCRdb copy is limited to in-frame clones, with some not included. The sample has over 150,000 clones; 86% are singletons. Sequenced: PBMCs. These TCRs come from a man between 18 and 35 years old in good health and CMV-seropositive. The CDR3 runs from the conserved cysteine through the conserved F or W. The order of the fields is J gene, V gene, CDR3 protein.

J: TRBJ2-1
V: TRBV5-4
CDR3: CASRGAGNEQFF

J: TRBJ2-1
V: TRBV4-3
CDR3: CASSQETGGPWNEQFF

J: TRBJ2-7
V: TRBV6-1
CDR3: CASSETPGKEQYF

J: TRBJ2-1
V: TRBV7-2
CDR3: CASSLALTSGGANEQFF

J: TRBJ2-7
V: TRBV13
CDR3: CASSPPFGGRGHEQYF

J: TRBJ1-1
V: TRBV10-3
CDR3: CATGENTEAFF

J: TRBJ2-7
V: TRBV5-5
CDR3: CASSGTDSYEQYF

J: TRBJ1-4
V: TRBV28
CDR3: CASSPQTEQNEKLFF

J: TRBJ2-7
V: TRBV4-1
CDR3: CASSHETPGLAYYEQYF

J: TRBJ1-2
V: TRBV4-3
CDR3: CASSQDNYYGYTF

J: TRBJ2-5
V: TRBV6-5
CDR3: CASSYSTGGAETQYF

J: TRBJ2-5
V: TRBV5-1
CDR3: CASMAGPTETQYF

J: TRBJ1-2
V: TRBV5-1
CDR3: CASSLGTGSNYGYTF

J: TRBJ2-7
V: TRBV19
CDR3: CASSRITSGAYEQYF

J: TRBJ2-7
V: TRBV7-9
CDR3: CASSLGGWRGSSYEQYF

J: TRBJ2-3
V: TRBV29-1
CDR3: CSVEGGDRATDTQYF

J: TRBJ1-1
V: TRBV7-2
CDR3: CASSARQGAKTEAFF

J: TRBJ1-2
V: TRBV18
CDR3: CASSPGGSLGGYTF

J: TRBJ2-1
V: TRBV15
CDR3: CATSRDGRPSYNEQFF

J: TRBJ2-3
V: TRBV14
CDR3: CASSRGQGTDTQYF

J: TRBJ1-2
V: TRBV21-1
CDR3: CASSKPCRGVHGYTF

J: TRBJ2-7
V: TRBV9
CDR3: CASSSTAGTGSYEQYF

J: TRBJ1-1
V: TRBV5-1
CDR3: CASSLAPTGVNTEAFF

J: TRBJ2-3
V: TRBV6-6
CDR3: CASIAGGPEDTQYF

J: TRBJ2-5
V: TRBV5-1
CDR3: CASSLGLAAQETQYF

J: TRBJ1-1
V: TRBV7-6
CDR3: CASTTGMNTEAFF

J: TRBJ1-1
V: TRBV27
CDR3: CASSLGQPNTEAFF

J: TRBJ1-5
V: TRBV6-5
CDR3: CASSYSFGGSQPQHF

J: TRBJ2-7
V: TRBV5-6
CDR3: CASSLDRGDEQYF

J: TRBJ1-1
V: TRBV18
CDR3: CASSPLNGNTEAFF

J: TRBJ1-1
V: TRBV14
CDR3: CASSPQGQTEAFF

J: TRBJ2-3
V: TRBV7-2
CDR3: CASSLQSAAPPDTQYF

J: TRBJ1-1
V: TRBV5-1
CDR3: CASSRDRVTEAFF

J: TRBJ2-7
V: TRBV4-1
CDR3: CASSPTGGSSYEQYF

J: TRBJ2-2
V: TRBV27
CDR3: CASSLSGDRVNTGELFF

J: TRBJ1-6
V: TRBV19
CDR3: CASGAGGPPWPLHF

J: TRBJ2-1
V: TRBV5-1
CDR3: CASSAGTTGGHYNEQFF

J: TRBJ1-2
V: TRBV5-1
CDR3: CASSKEGTERGYTF

J: TRBJ1-2
V: TRBV10-3
CDR3: CAISAGQIYGYTF

J: TRBJ1-5
V: TRBV19
CDR3: CASSPDRGEPQHF

J: TRBJ2-7
V: TRBV5-1
CDR3: CASSLLQGVVYEQYF

J: TRBJ1-2
V: TRBV15
CDR3: CATSRDRGYGYTF

J: TRBJ2-7
V: TRBV10-2
CDR3: CASSESMYTPALGQYF

J: TRBJ2-7
V: TRBV2
CDR3: CASAEGRQGFYEQYF

J: TRBJ2-3
V: TRBV11-2
CDR3: CASSLVGLAGGNTDTQYF

J: TRBJ2-5
V: TRBV2
CDR3: CASSGQGLAETQYF

J: TRBJ1-3
V: TRBV5-3
CDR3: CARSGRTACSGNTIYF